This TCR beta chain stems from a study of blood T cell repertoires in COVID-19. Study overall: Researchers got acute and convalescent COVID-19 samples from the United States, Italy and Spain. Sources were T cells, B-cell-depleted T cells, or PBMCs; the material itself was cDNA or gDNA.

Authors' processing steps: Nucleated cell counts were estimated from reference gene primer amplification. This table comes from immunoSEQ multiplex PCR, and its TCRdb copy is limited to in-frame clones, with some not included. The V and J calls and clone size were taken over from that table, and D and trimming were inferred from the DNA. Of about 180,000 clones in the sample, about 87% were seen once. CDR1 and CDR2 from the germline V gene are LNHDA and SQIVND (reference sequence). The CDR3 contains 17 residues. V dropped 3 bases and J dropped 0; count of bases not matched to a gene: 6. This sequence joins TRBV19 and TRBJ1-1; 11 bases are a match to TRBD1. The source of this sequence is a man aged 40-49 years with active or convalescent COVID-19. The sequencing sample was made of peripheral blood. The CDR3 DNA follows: TGTGCCAGTAGTATTCGGGACAGGGGGGTCATGAACACTGAAGCTTTCTTT. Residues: CASSIRDRGVMNTEAFF.